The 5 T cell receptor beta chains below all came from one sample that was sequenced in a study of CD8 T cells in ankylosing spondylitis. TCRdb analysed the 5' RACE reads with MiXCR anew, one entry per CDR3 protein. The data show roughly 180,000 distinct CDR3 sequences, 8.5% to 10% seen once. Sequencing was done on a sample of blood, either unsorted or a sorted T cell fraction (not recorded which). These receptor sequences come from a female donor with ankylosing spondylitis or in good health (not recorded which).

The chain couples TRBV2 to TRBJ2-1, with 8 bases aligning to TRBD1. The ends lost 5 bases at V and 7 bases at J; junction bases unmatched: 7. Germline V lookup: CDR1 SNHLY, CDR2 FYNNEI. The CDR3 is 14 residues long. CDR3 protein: CASSWTRDRNEQFF. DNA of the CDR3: TGTGCCAGCAGTTGGACAAGGGACAGGAATGAGCAGTTCTTC.

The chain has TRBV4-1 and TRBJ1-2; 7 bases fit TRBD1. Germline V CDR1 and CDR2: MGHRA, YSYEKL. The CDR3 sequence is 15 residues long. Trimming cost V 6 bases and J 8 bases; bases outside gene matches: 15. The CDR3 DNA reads TGCGCCAGCAGTCGGACTCCGGGACAGCCGACCGGCTACACCTTC. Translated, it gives CASSRTPGQPTGYTF.

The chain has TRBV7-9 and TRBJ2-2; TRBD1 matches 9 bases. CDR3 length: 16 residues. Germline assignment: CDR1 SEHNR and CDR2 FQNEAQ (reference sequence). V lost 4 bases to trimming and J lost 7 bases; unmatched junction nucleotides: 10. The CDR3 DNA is TGTGCCAGCAGCTCCGGGACAGGGCTCGATCACGGGGAGCTGTTTTTT. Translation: CASSSGTGLDHGELFF.

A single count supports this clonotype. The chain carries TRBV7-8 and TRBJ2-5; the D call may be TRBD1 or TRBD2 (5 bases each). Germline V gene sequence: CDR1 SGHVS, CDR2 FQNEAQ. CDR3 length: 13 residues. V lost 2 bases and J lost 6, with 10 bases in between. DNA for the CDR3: TGTGCCAGCAGCTTAAACAAGGGACAGACCCAGTACTTC. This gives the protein CASSLNKGQTQYF.

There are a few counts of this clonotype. DNA for the CDR3: TGTGCCAGCAGGGTCGTACTAGCGGGAGGGCCGAATGAGCAGTTCTTC. The encoded protein is CASRVVLAGGPNEQFF. The chain is built from TRBV2 and TRBJ2-1; 13 bases fit TRBD2. V was pared by 6 bases and J by 7 bases, with 9 bases of the junction left unmatched. This CDR3 is built from 16 residues. Germline CDR1 is SNHLY and CDR2 is FYNNEI. Complete variable domain (other parts from reference TRBV2 and TRBJ2-1): EPEVTQTPSHQVTQMGQEVILRCVPISNHLYFYWYRQILGQKVEFLVSFYNNEISEKSEIFDDQFSVERPDGSNFTLKIRSTKLEDSAMYFCASRVVLAGGPNEQFFGPGTRLTVL.